This T cell receptor beta chain was observed in a study of T cell responses to AZD1222 COVID-19 vaccine. Study findings and constraints: Donors were chiefly white British, with a greater number of females, and clonal diversity was perhaps underestimated. Among spike-specific TCRs, nearly half reportedly target unmutated variant regions. Spike was spanned by vaccine-associated CD4 TCRs, with dominance at 160-218 and 743-854.

Generated by immunoSEQ multiplex PCR, the TCRdb table keeps only in-frame clones and is missing some. The sample shows around 140,000 clones, approximately 85% of them seen only once. This CDR3 is 14 amino acids long. Germline values: CDR1 LGHNA, CDR2 YNFKEQ. Trimming stripped 6 bases from V and 4 bases from J, with 15 bases between. As to this clone: Its antigen is still unknown.

The sample was peripheral blood, taken 28 days after the second dose of the MenACWY control vaccine. This receptor was taken from an adult who received the MenACWY meningococcal vaccine as a control. The chain couples TRBV4-2 to TRBJ1-2; D is possibly TRBD1 (5 bases). This CDR3 is CASSHGADFYGYTF. CDR3 bases: TGTGCCAGCAGTCACGGGGCCGACTTCTATGGCTACACCTTC.